Listed below are T cell receptor beta chains from one sample, sequenced in a study of T cell responses to AZD1222 COVID-19 vaccine. Data came from immunoSEQ multiplex PCR; TCRdb stores just in-frame clones and leaves some out. The data contain tens of thousands of clones, less than 85% of them seen just once; the ten biggest clones take up roughly 50%. The sample was peripheral blood, taken 28 days after the second AZD1222 dose. The receptors derive from an adult who received the AZD1222 COVID-19 vaccine. Each CDR3 is given with its conserved first and last residue. The D gene is left open where the match is weak. Only some rows state a clone size, as once, few, many or a class for expanded clones.

clone_size j_call v_call d_call cdr3_aa cdr3_nt
. TRBJ2-1 TRBV7-2 TRBD2 CASGAVWTSGFHEQFF TGTGCCAGCGGCGCGGTTTGGACTAGTGGTTTCCATGAGCAGTTCTTC
. TRBJ2-2 TRBV6-6 . CASSPQVITGELFF TGTGCCAGCAGTCCACAGGTTATCACCGGGGAGCTGTTTTTT
few TRBJ2-4 TRBV2 TRBD1 CASSRQGSSKNIQYF TGTGCCAGCAGTAGACAGGGATCCTCCAAAAACATTCAGTACTTC
. TRBJ2-7 TRBV7-8 . CASSYQGYEQYF TGTGCCAGCAGCTATCAGGGCTACGAGCAGTACTTC
. TRBJ2-2 TRBV5-1 TRBD2 CASSPAPGGGELFF TGCGCCAGCAGCCCGGCCCCGGGAGGCGGGGAGCTGTTTTTT
. TRBJ2-7 TRBV27 . CASSTTGVPYEQYF TGTGCCAGCAGCACAACCGGGGTCCCCTACGAGCAGTACTTC
once TRBJ2-3 TRBV6-1 TRBD1 CASSEQGATDTQYF TGTGCCAGCAGTGAACAGGGGGCCACAGATACGCAGTATTTT
. TRBJ1-3 TRBV6-5 TRBD1 CASIKTGGNTIYF TGTGCCAGCATCAAGACAGGGGGAAACACCATATATTTT
. TRBJ1-5 TRBV5-5 . CASSFGNSNQPQHF TGTGCCAGCAGCTTCGGGAATAGCAATCAGCCCCAGCATTTT
. TRBJ2-2 TRBV3-1/TRBV3-2 TRBD2 CASSQAASGPDTGELFF TGTGCCAGCAGCCAAGCGGCTAGCGGGCCTGACACCGGGGAGCTGTTTTTT
. TRBJ2-7 TRBV4-2 TRBD2 CASSPVGTSGNEQYF TGTGCCAGCAGCCCCGTCGGGACTAGCGGGAACGAGCAGTACTTC
. TRBJ1-2 TRBV20-1 . CSAGGGGYTF TGCAGTGCTGGGGGGGGTGGCTACACCTTC
. TRBJ1-3 TRBV6-2/TRBV6-3 . CASSYFASGNTIYF TGTGCCAGCAGTTACTTCGCATCTGGAAACACCATATATTTT
few TRBJ1-6 TRBV20-1 . CSASAVVGMVDSPLHF TGCAGTGCTAGTGCGGTGGTAGGGATGGTCGATTCACCCCTCCACTTT
. TRBJ1-2 TRBV19 TRBD1 CASRKDRDDPGYTF TGTGCCAGTAGGAAGGACAGGGACGATCCTGGCTACACCTTC
. TRBJ1-1 TRBV11-1 . CASSLHRYLEAFF TGTGCCAGCAGCCTTCACAGGTACCTTGAAGCTTTCTTT
few TRBJ1-1 TRBV19 . CASSSSSGPRAAFF TGTGCCAGTAGTTCTTCCTCGGGTCCCCGGGCAGCTTTCTTT
. TRBJ1-6 TRBV6-5 . CASTLGPEGNSPLHF TGTGCCAGCACCCTAGGACCCGAGGGGAATTCACCCCTCCACTTT
. TRBJ2-1 TRBV11-1 TRBD2 CASSPRLAGEDNEQFF TGTGCCAGCAGCCCCAGACTAGCGGGAGAGGACAATGAGCAGTTCTTC
. TRBJ2-1 TRBV6-5 . CASSMASRLLNEQFF TGTGCCAGCAGTATGGCCAGCCGATTGCTCAATGAGCAGTTCTTC
. TRBJ1-6 TRBV19 TRBD1 CASSIRDRNSPLHF TGTGCCAGTAGTATTAGGGACAGGAATTCACCCCTCCACTTT
. TRBJ1-2 TRBV19 . CASRGDIRNYGYTF TGTGCCAGTAGGGGGGACATTCGGAACTATGGCTACACCTTC
. TRBJ1-1 TRBV7-3 . CASSQTSNTEAFF TGTGCCAGCAGTCAGACTTCGAACACTGAAGCTTTCTTT
. TRBJ2-7 TRBV7-2 TRBD2 CASSTAGLRYEQYF TGTGCCAGCAGCACAGCGGGACTTCGGTACGAGCAGTACTTC
. TRBJ1-4 TRBV28 TRBD1 CASSLSRGTGIFATNEKLFF TGTGCCAGCAGTCTAAGCCGTGGGACAGGGATATTTGCAACTAATGAAAAACTGTTTTTT
. TRBJ2-5 TRBV7-8 . CASSYTEQETQYF TGTGCCAGCAGCTACACAGAACAAGAGACCCAGTACTTC
. TRBJ2-1 TRBV19 . CASSIDGVEQFF TGTGCCAGTAGTATAGACGGAGTCGAACAGTTCTTC
once TRBJ1-5 TRBV18 TRBD1 CASSPGTGNQPQHF TGTGCCAGCTCCCCCGGGACAGGGAATCAGCCCCAGCATTTT
. TRBJ1-2 TRBV6-6 TRBD1 CASSPQDRTRYMPSGYTF TGTGCCAGCAGTCCCCAGGACAGGACTCGCTATATGCCCTCAGGCTACACCTTC
. TRBJ2-1 TRBV3-1/TRBV3-2 TRBD2 CASSQAPGTSGYNEQFF TGTGCCAGCAGCCAAGCCCCCGGGACTAGCGGTTACAATGAGCAGTTCTTC
. TRBJ1-4 TRBV23-1 . CASSHRPSGYVGEKLFF TGCGCCAGCAGTCATCGGCCCTCAGGTTATGTCGGGGAAAAACTGTTTTTT
. TRBJ2-7 TRBV4-1 . CASSQDPLGVDEQYF TGCGCCAGCAGCCAAGATCCCTTGGGGGTCGACGAGCAGTACTTC
. TRBJ1-6 TRBV28 TRBD1 CASSFLGQATGSPLHF TGTGCCAGCAGTTTTCTAGGACAGGCGACCGGTTCACCCCTCCACTTT
. TRBJ1-1 TRBV19 . CASSMGGFTEAFF TGTGCCAGTAGTATGGGAGGGTTCACTGAAGCTTTCTTT
. TRBJ1-2 TRBV7-9 . CASSTPSDYGYTF TGTGCCAGCAGCACCCCTTCAGACTATGGCTACACCTTC
. TRBJ2-2 TRBV28 . CASSLLSGTGGELFF TGTGCCAGCAGTTTATTGTCAGGGACCGGCGGGGAGCTGTTTTTT
few TRBJ2-5 TRBV2 . CASSEGDWGKVETQYF TGTGCCAGCAGTGAGGGGGACTGGGGGAAGGTGGAGACCCAGTACTTC
. TRBJ1-2 TRBV29-1 . CSVDAGGGNYGYTF TGCAGCGTTGACGCGGGCGGGGGGAACTATGGCTACACCTTC
. TRBJ1-3 TRBV18 . CASSPLGQFSGNTIYF TGTGCCAGCTCACCACTCGGGCAGTTCTCTGGAAACACCATATATTTT
. TRBJ1-1 TRBV19 . CASSIQGTGTEAFF TGTGCCAGTAGTATCCAGGGTACGGGGACTGAAGCTTTCTTT
. TRBJ2-4 TRBV2 . CASVGSPKNIQYF TGTGCCAGCGTGGGAAGCCCCAAAAACATTCAGTACTTC
. TRBJ2-7 TRBV11-2 . CASSLTRFSGPSYEQYF TGTGCCAGCAGCTTAACTCGATTTTCGGGTCCGTCCTACGAGCAGTACTTC
. TRBJ2-5 TRBV19 TRBD2 CASMGTSGSRETQYF TGTGCCAGCATGGGGACTAGCGGGAGTCGGGAGACCCAGTACTTC
. TRBJ2-3 TRBV6-2/TRBV6-3 TRBD2 CASSYGLAGGPDTQYF TGTGCCAGCAGTTACGGACTAGCGGGAGGGCCGGATACGCAGTATTTT
. TRBJ1-5 TRBV7-8 TRBD1 CASSLATGDQPQHF TGTGCCAGCAGCTTAGCGACAGGGGATCAGCCCCAGCATTTT
medium-sized TRBJ1-4 TRBV7-9 TRBD1 CASSRTTGMGTTNEKLFF TGTGCCAGCAGCCGAACGACAGGGATGGGAACAACTAATGAAAAACTGTTTTTT
. TRBJ1-2 TRBV28 . CASSLSTDYGYTF TGTGCCAGCAGTTTATCGACAGACTATGGCTACACCTTC
. TRBJ1-6 TRBV5-4 . CASSLEFGQINSPLHF TGTGCCAGCAGCTTGGAGTTTGGACAGATTAATTCACCCCTCCACTTT
. TRBJ2-5 TRBV19 TRBD2 CASSMGTSGSLGTQYF TGTGCCAGTAGTATGGGGACTAGCGGGAGTCTTGGGACCCAGTACTTC
once TRBJ2-2 TRBV27 . CASSLSATGELFF TGTGCCAGCAGTTTATCGGCCACCGGGGAGCTGTTTTTT
few TRBJ2-7 TRBV30 . CAWNTGGAHEQYF TGTGCCTGGAATACAGGCGGCGCGCACGAGCAGTACTTC
. TRBJ2-7 TRBV6-1 . CASSEQGQSYEQYF TGTGCCAGCAGTGAGCAGGGACAATCCTACGAGCAGTACTTC
. TRBJ2-7 TRBV6-5 TRBD2 CASRNSGRYEQYF TGTGCCAGCAGGAACAGCGGGAGGTACGAGCAGTACTTC
. TRBJ2-7 TRBV3-1/TRBV3-2 . CASSQRAFYEQYF TGTGCCAGCAGCCAAAGGGCTTTCTACGAGCAGTACTTC
. TRBJ2-7 TRBV18 . CASSLSDSYEQYF TGTGCCAGCTCACTTTCTGACTCCTACGAGCAGTACTTC